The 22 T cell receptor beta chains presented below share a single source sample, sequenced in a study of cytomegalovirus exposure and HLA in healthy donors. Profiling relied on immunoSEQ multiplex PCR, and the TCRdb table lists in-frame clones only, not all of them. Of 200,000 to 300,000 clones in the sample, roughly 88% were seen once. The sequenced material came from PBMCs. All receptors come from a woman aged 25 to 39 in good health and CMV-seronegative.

The CDR3 spells CAWRGMLGFNEKLFF. CDR3 DNA: TGTGCCTGGAGGGGAATGTTGGGCTTTAATGAAAAACTGTTTTTT. This rearrangement joins TRBV30 to TRBJ1-4; the D is unclear. The CDR3 is 15 residues long. Trimming left V 3 bases short and J 4 bases short, with 15 bases between. The germline gives CDR1 GTSNPN, CDR2 SVGIG (reference sequence). Drawing the rest from reference TRBV30 and TRBJ1-4, the complete variable domain is SQTIHQWPATLVQPVGSPLSLECTVEGTSNPNLYWYRQAAGRGLQLLFYSVGIGQISSEVPQNLSASRPQDRQFILSSKKLLLSDSGFYLCAWRGMLGFNEKLFFGSGTQLSVL.

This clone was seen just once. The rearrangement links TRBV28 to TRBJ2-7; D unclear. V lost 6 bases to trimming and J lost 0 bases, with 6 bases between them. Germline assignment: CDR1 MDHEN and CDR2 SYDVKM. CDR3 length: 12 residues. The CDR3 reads CASRKLSYEQYF. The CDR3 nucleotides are TGTGCCAGCAGGAAGCTCTCCTACGAGCAGTACTTC.

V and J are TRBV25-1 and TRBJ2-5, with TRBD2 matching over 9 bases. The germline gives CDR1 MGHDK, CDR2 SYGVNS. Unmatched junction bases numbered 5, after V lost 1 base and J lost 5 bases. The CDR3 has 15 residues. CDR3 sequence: CASSELGLARETQYF. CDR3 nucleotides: TGTGCCAGCAGTGAATTAGGACTAGCGAGGGAGACCCAGTACTTC. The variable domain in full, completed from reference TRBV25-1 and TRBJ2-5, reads EADIYQTPRYLVIGTGKKITLECSQTMGHDKMYWYQQDPGMELHLIHYSYGVNSTEKGDLSSESTVSRIRTEHFPLTLESARPSHTSQYLCASSELGLARETQYFGPGTRLLVL.

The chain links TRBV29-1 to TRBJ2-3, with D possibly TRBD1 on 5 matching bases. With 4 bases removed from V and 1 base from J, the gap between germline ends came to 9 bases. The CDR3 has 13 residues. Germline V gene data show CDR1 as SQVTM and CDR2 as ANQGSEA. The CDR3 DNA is TGCAGCGTTGTGCAGGGTGGCACAGATACGCAGTATTTT. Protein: CSVVQGGTDTQYF.

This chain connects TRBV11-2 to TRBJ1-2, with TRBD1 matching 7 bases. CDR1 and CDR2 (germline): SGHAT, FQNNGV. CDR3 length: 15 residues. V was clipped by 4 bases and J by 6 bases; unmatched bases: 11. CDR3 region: CASSSRDRIDNGYTF. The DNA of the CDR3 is TGTGCCAGCAGCTCCCGGGACAGAATAGACAATGGCTACACCTTC.

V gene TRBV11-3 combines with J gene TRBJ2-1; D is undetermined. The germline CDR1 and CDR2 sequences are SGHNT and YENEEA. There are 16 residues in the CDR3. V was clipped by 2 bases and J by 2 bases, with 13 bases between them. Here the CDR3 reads CASSLKGGGAYNEQFF. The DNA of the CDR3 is TGTGCCAGCAGCTTAAAAGGTGGCGGAGCCTACAATGAGCAGTTCTTC.

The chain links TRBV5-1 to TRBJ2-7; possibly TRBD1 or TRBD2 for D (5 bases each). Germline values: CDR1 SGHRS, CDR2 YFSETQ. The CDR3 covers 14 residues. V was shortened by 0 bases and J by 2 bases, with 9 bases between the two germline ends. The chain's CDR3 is CASSLGGFPYEQYF. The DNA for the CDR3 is TGCGCCAGCAGCTTGGGGGGGTTTCCCTACGAGCAGTACTTC.

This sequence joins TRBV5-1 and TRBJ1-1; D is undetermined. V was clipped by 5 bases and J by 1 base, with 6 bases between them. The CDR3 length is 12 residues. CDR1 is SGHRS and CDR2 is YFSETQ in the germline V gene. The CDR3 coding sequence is TGCGCCAGCAGTGAGGGGAACACTGAAGCTTTCTTT. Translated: CASSEGNTEAFF.

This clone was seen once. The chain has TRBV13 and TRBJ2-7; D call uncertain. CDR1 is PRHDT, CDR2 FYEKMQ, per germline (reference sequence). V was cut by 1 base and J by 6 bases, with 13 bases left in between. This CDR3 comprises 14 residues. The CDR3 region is CASSLVGSLPEQYF. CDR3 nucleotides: TGTGCCAGCAGCTTAGTTGGCTCCCTGCCCGAGCAGTACTTC.

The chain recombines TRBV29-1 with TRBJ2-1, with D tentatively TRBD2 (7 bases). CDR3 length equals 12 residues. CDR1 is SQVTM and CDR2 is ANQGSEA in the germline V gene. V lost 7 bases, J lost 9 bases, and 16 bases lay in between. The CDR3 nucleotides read TGCAGCGCCCTGGGGGGGGCCGGTGAGCAGTTCTTC. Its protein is CSALGGAGEQFF.

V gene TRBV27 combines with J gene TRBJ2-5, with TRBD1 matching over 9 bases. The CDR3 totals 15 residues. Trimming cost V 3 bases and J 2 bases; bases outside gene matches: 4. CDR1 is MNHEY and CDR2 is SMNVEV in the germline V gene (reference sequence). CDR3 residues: CASSFRTGVQETQYF. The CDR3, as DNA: TGTGCCAGCAGTTTCAGGACAGGGGTTCAAGAGACCCAGTACTTC.

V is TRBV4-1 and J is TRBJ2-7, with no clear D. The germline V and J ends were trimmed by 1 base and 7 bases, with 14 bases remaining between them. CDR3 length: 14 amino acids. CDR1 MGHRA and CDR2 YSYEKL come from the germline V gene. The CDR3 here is CASSQVTTEREQYF. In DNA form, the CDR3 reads TGCGCCAGCAGCCAAGTCACGACCGAAAGGGAGCAGTACTTC.

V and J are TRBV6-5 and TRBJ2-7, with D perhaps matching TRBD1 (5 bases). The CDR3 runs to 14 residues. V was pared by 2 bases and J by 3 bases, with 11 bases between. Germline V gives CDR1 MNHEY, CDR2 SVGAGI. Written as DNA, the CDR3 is TGTGCCAGCAGTTACGCAGGGCCGGGCTACGAGCAGTACTTC. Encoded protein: CASSYAGPGYEQYF.

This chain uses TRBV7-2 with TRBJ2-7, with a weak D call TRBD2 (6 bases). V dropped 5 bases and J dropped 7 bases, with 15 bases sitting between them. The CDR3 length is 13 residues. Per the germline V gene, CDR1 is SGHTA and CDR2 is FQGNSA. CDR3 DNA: TGTGCCAGCAGCCCCCGCGCGGGGCGAGAGCAGTACTTC. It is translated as CASSPRAGREQYF.

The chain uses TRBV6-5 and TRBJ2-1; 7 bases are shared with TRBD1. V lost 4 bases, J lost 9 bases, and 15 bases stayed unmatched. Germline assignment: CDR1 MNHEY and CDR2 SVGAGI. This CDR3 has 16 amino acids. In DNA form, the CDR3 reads TGTGCCAGCAGTTCTTCTGAGACAGGGAAGGCCCGTGAGCAGTTCTTC. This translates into CASSSSETGKAREQFF.

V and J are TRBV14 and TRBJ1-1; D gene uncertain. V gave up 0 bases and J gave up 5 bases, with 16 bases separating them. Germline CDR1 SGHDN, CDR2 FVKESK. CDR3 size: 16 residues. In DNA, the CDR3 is TGTGCCAGCAGCCAAGATACGGGAGGGTTTGGTACTGAAGCTTTCTTT. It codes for CASSQDTGGFGTEAFF.

CDR3 in amino acids: CASSLVLAASYNEQFF. The DNA of the CDR3 is TGCGCCAGCAGCTTGGTACTAGCGGCCTCCTACAATGAGCAGTTCTTC. The rearrangement uses TRBV5-1 and TRBJ2-1, with 8 bases matching TRBD2. Trimming removed 0 bases from V and 0 bases from J; junction bases left unmatched: 2. Germline V lookup: CDR1 SGHRS, CDR2 YFSETQ. The CDR3 totals 16 residues.

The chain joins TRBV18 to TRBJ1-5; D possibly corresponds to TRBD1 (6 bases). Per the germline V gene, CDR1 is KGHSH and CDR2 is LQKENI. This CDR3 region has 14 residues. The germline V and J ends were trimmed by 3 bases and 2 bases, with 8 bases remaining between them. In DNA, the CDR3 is TGTGCCAGCTCACCGGACAGCCGCAATCAGCCCCAGCATTTT. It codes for CASSPDSRNQPQHF.

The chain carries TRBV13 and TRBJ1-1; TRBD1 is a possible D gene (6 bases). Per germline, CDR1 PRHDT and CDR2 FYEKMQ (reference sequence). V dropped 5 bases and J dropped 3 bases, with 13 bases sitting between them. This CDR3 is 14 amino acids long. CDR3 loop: CASSREGGHTEAFF. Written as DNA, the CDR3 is TGTGCCAGCAGCCGGGAAGGGGGGCACACTGAAGCTTTCTTT.

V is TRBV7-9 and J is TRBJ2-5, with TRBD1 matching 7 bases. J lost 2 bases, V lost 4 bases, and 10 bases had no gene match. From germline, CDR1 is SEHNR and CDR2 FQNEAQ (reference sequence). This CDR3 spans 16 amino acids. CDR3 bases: TGTGCCAGCAGCTCGCCGGGACAGACCTTTCAAGAGACCCAGTACTTC. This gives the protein CASSSPGQTFQETQYF.

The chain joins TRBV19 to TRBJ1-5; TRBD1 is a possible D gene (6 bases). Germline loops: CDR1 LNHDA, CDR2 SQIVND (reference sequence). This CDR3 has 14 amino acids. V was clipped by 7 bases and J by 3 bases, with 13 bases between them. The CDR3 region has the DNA TGTGCCAGTAAGGGGGAGAGGGACAATCAGCCCCAGCATTTT. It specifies CASKGERDNQPQHF. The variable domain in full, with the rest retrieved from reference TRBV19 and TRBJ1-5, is DGGITQSPKYLFRKEGQNVTLSCEQNLNHDAMYWYRQDPGQGLRLIYYSQIVNDFQKGDIAEGYSVSREKKESFPLTVTSAQKNPTAFYLCASKGERDNQPQHFGDGTRLSIL.

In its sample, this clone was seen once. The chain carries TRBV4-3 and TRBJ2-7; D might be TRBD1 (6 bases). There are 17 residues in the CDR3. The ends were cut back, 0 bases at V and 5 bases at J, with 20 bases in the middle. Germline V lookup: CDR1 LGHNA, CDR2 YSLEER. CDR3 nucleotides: TGCGCCAGCAGCCAAGAGTGGGACACGGCGAACCTGGACGAGCAGTACTTC. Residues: CASSQEWDTANLDEQYF.